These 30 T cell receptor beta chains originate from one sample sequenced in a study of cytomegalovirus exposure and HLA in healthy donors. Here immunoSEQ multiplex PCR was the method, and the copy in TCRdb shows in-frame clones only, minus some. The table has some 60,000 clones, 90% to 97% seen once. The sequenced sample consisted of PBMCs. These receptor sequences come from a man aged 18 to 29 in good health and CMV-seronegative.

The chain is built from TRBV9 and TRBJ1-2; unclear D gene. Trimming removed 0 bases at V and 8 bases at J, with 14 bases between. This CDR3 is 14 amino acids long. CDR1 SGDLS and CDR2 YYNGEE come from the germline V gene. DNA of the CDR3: TGTGCCAGCAGCGTAGATGGAAACAGATGGGGCTACACCTTC. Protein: CASSVDGNRWGYTF.

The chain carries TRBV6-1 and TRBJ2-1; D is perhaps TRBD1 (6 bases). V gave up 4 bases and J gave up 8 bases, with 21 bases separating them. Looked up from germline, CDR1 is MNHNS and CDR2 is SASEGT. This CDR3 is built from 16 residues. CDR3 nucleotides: TGTGCCAGCAGTGGGGTCGCCAGGGGCTTAACCGATGAGCAGTTCTTC. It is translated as CASSGVARGLTDEQFF.

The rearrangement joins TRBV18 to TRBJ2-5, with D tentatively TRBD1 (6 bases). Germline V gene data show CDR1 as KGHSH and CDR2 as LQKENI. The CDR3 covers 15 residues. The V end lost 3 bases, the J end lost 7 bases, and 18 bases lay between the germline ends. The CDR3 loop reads CASSPDSSFSGTQYF. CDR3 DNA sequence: TGTGCCAGCTCACCGGACAGTTCCTTTTCGGGGACCCAGTACTTC.

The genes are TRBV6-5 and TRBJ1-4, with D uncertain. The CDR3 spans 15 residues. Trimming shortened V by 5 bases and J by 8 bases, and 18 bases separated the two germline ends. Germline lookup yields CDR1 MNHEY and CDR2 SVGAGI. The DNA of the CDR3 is TGTGCCAGCAGTCGCCTCCGGGGAGGAGGCGAAAAACTGTTTTTT. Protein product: CASSRLRGGGEKLFF.

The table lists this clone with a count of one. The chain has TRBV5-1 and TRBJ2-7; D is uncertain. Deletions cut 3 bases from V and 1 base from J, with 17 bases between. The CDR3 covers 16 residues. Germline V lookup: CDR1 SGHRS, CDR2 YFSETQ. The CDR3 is CASSSLSAASSYEQYF. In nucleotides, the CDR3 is TGCGCCAGCAGCTCTCTAAGCGCGGCATCGTCCTACGAGCAGTACTTC. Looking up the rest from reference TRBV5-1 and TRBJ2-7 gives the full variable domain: KAGVTQTPRYLIKTRGQQVTLSCSPISGHRSVSWYQQTPGQGLQFLFEYFSETQRNKGNFPGRFSGRQFSNSRSEMNVSTLELGDSALYLCASSSLSAASSYEQYFGPGTRLTVT.

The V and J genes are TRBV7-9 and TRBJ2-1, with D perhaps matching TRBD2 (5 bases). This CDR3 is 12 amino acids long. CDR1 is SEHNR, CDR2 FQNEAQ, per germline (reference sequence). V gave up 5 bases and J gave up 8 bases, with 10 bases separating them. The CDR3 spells CASSTPEDEQFF. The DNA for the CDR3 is TGTGCCAGCAGCACACCGGAGGATGAGCAGTTCTTC.

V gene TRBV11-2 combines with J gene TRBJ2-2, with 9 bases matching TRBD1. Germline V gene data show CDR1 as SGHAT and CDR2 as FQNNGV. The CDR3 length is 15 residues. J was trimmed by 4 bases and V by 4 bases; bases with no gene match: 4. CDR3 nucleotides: TGTGCCAGCAGCTCCAACAGGGGGCGCACCGGGGAGCTGTTTTTT. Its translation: CASSSNRGRTGELFF. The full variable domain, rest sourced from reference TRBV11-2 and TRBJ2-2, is EAGVAQSPRYKIIEKRQSVAFWCNPISGHATLYWYQQILGQGPKLLIQFQNNGVVDDSQLPKDRFSAERLKGVDSTLKIQPAKLEDSAVYLCASSSNRGRTGELFFGEGSRLTVL.

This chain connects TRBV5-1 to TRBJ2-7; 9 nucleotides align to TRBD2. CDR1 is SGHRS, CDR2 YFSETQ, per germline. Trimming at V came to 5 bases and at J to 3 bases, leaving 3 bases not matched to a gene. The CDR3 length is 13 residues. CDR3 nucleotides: TGCGCCAGCAGACTAGCGGGCGTCTACGAGCAGTACTTC. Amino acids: CASRLAGVYEQYF.

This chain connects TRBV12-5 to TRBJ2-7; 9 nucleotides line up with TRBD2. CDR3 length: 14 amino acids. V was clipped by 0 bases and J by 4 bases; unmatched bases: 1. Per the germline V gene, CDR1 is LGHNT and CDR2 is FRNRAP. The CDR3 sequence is CASGLVLAGYEQYF. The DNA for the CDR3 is TGTGCTAGTGGTTTGGTACTAGCGGGTTACGAGCAGTACTTC.

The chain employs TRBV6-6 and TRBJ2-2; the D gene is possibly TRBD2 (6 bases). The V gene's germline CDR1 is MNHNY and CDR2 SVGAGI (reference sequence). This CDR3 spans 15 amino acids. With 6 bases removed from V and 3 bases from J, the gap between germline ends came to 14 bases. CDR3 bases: TGTGCCAGCAGAGGCGGGACTTTTGACACCGGGGAGCTGTTTTTT. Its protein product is CASRGGTFDTGELFF.

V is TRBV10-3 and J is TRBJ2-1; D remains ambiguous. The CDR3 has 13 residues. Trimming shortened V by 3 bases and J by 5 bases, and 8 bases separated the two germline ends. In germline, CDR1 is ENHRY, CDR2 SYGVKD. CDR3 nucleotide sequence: TGTGCCATCAGTGAAATAAGCGACAATGAGCAGTTCTTC. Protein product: CAISEISDNEQFF.

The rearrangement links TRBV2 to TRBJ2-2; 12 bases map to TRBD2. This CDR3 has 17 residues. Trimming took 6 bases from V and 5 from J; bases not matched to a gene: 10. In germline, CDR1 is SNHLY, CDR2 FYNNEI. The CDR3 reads CASRYRLAGVGTGELFF. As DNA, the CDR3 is TGTGCCAGCAGATACCGACTAGCGGGAGTGGGTACCGGGGAGCTGTTTTTT.

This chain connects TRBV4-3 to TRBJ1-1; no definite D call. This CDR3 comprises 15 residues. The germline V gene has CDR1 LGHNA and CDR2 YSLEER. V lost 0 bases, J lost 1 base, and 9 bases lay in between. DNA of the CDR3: TGCGCCAGCAGCCAAGATTTGGCAGAGAACACTGAAGCTTTCTTT. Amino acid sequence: CASSQDLAENTEAFF.

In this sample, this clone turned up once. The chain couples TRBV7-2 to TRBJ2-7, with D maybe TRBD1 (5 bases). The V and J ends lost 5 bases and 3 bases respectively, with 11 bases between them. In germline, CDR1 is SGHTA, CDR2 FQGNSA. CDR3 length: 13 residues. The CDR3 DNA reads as TGTGCCAGCAGCATGGACACCCACTACGAGCAGTACTTC. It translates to CASSMDTHYEQYF. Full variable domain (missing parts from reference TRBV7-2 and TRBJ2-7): GAGVSQSPSNKVTEKGKDVELRCDPISGHTALYWYRQSLGQGLEFLIYFQGNSAPDKSGLPSDRFSAERTGGSVSTLTIQRTQQEDSAVYLCASSMDTHYEQYFGPGTRLTVT.

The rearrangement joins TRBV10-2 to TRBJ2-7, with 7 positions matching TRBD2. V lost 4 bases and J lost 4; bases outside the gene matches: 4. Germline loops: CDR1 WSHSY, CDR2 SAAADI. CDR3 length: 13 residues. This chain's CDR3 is CASSVGGSYEQYF. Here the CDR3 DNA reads TGCGCCAGCAGTGTGGGAGGGTCTTACGAGCAGTACTTC.

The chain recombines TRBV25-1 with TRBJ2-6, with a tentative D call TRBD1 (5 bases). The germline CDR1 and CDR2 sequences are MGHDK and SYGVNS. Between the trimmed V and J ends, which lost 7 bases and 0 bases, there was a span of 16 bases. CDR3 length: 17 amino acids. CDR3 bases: TGTGCCAGCACTGGACATACCCGCCTCTCTGGGGCCAACGTCCTGACTTTC. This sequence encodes CASTGHTRLSGANVLTF.

The CDR3 DNA reads TGTGCCATCAGTTCTCCGGGACAGGCCCGCCCCGGGGAGCTGTTTTTT. Its translation is CAISSPGQARPGELFF. The chain carries TRBV10-3 and TRBJ2-2; 8 nucleotides align to TRBD1. CDR1 is ENHRY, CDR2 SYGVKD, per germline. This CDR3 comprises 16 residues. Germline trimming cut 5 bases from V and 6 bases from J; bases unmatched to any gene: 11.

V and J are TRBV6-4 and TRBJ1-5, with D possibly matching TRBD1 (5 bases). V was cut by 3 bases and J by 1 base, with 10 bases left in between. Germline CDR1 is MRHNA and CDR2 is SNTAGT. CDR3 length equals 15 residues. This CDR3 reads CASSEESGSNQPQHF. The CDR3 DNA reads TGTGCCAGCAGTGAAGAATCAGGGAGCAATCAGCCCCAGCATTTT.

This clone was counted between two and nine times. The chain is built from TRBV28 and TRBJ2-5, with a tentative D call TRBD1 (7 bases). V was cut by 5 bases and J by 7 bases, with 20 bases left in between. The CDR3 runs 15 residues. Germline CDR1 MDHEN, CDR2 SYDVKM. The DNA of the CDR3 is TGTGCCAGCAGTCCAGGGGGGATGGACTCAGCGACCCAGTACTTC. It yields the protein CASSPGGMDSATQYF.

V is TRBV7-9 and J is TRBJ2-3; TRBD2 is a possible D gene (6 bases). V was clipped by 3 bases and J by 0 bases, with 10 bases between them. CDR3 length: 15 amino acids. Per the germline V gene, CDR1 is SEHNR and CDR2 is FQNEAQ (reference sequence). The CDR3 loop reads CASSFLAHSTDTQYF. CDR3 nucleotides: TGTGCCAGCAGCTTCCTAGCGCACAGCACAGATACGCAGTATTTT.

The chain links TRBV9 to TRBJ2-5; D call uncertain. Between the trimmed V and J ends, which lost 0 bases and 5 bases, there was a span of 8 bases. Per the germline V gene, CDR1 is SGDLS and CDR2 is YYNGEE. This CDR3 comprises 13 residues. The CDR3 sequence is CASSVGGFETQYF. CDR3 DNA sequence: TGTGCCAGCAGCGTAGGAGGTTTTGAGACCCAGTACTTC.

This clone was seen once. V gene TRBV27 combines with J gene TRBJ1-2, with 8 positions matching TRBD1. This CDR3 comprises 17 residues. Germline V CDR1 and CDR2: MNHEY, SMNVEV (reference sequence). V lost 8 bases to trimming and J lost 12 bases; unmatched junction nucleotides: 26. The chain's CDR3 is CASGPRGPMPFSTRNTF. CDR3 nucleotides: TGTGCCAGCGGACCCAGGGGGCCCATGCCCTTCTCCACCAGGAACACCTTC.

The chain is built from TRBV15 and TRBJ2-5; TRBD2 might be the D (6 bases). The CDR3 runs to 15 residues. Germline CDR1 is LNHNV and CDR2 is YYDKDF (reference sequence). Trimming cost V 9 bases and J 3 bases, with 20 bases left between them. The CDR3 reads CATSLGGGAEETQYF. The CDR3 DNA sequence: TGTGCCACGAGCCTGGGAGGCGGTGCCGAAGAGACCCAGTACTTC.

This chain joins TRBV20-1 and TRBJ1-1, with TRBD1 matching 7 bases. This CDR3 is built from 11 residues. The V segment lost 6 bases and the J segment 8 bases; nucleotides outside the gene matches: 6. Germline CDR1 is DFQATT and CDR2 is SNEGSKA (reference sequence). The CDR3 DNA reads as TGCAGTGCCCCCGACAGGGACGAAGCTTTCTTT. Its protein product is CSAPDRDEAFF.

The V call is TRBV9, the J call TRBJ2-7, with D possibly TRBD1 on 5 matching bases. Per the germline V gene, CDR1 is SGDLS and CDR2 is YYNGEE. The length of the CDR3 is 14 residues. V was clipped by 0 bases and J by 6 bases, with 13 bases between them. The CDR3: CASSVGGLGAEQYF. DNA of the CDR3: TGTGCCAGCAGCGTAGGGGGCTTAGGGGCCGAGCAGTACTTC.

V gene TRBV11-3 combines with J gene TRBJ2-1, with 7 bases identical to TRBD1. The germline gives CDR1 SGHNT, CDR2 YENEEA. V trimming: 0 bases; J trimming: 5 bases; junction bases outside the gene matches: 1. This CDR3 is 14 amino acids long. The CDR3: CASSLEQGDNEQFF. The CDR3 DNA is TGTGCCAGCAGCTTAGAGCAGGGGGACAATGAGCAGTTCTTC.

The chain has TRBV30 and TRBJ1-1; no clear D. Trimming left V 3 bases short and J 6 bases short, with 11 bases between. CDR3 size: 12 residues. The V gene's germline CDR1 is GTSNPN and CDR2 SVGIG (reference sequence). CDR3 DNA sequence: TGTGCCTGGAGCCACTTCGGGGCTGAAGCTTTCTTT. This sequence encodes CAWSHFGAEAFF.

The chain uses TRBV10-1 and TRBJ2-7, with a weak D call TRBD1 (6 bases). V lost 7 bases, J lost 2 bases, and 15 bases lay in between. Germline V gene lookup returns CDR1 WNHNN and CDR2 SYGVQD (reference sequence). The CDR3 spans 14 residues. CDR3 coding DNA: TGCGCCAGCACTTCGACAGGTGACACCTACGAGCAGTACTTC. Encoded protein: CASTSTGDTYEQYF.

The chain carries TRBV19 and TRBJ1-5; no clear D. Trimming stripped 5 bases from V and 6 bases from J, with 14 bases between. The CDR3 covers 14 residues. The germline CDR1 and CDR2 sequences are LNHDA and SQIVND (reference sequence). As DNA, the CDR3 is TGTGCCAGTAGTGGGGAGCGTGGGGTTCAGCCCCAGCATTTT. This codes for CASSGERGVQPQHF. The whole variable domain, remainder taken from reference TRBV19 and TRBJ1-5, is DGGITQSPKYLFRKEGQNVTLSCEQNLNHDAMYWYRQDPGQGLRLIYYSQIVNDFQKGDIAEGYSVSREKKESFPLTVTSAQKNPTAFYLCASSGERGVQPQHFGDGTRLSIL.

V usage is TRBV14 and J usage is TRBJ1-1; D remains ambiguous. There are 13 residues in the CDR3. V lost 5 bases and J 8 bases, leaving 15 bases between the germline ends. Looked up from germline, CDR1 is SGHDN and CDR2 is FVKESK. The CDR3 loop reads CASSSPRGLEAFF. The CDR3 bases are TGTGCCAGCAGCTCGCCCAGAGGGTTGGAAGCTTTCTTT. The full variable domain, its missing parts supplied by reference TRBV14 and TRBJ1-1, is EAGVTQFPSHSVIEKGQTVTLRCDPISGHDNLYWYRRVMGKEIKFLLHFVKESKQDESGMPNNRFLAERTGGTYSTLKVQPAELEDSGVYFCASSSPRGLEAFFGQGTRLTVV.